A selection of T cell receptor beta chains follows, all from one sample in a study of molecular identifiers for immune sequencing clone quantification. TCRdb reprocessed the PCR reads via MiXCR and lists one record per CDR3 protein. The repertoire includes about 60,000 distinct CDR3 sequences, under 20% of them detected once, and more than 1.2% sits in the top ten. Material: naive CD8+ T cells from blood, with Jurkat cell RNA spiked in. These receptors came from a human donor in good health. Some libraries in this study had Jurkat cell RNA spiked in. Each CDR3 is given without its conserved first and last residue. A D gene is named only where the DNA matches it firmly.

TRBD2 TRBJ2-2 TRBV30 AWTSGNTGELF
- TRBJ2-3 TRBV11-2 ASSPGLLDTQY
- TRBJ2-5 TRBV7-9 ASSQPSAPITQY
TRBD2 TRBJ2-1 TRBV5-1 ASSASLAGGPGHNEQF
- TRBJ2-5 TRBV2 ASSVNQEQETQY
TRBD2 TRBJ2-6 TRBV5-4 AGGGREGKSANVLT
- TRBJ2-3 TRBV28 AGSLDGTTDTQY
- TRBJ1-1 TRBV12-3/TRBV12-4 ASTSVAEAF
- TRBJ2-2 TRBV27 ASSFTGEFTGELF
- TRBJ2-1 TRBV12-3/TRBV12-4 ASSFGAGQSYNEQL
TRBD2 TRBJ2-3 TRBV28 ASSMGLSDTQY
TRBD2 TRBJ2-1 TRBV4-1 ASSQAAGGEQF
- TRBJ1-4 TRBV2 ASSEASPRDVTFGRLF
- TRBJ2-1 TRBV12-3/TRBV12-4 ASVDYAQLNEQF
TRBD2 TRBJ2-6 TRBV6-2/TRBV6-3 ASSYEASGSVFLSSGANVLT
- TRBJ2-1 TRBV6-5 ASSSRGDNEQF
- TRBJ2-5 TRBV7-7 ASSPDLASETQY
TRBD2 TRBJ2-7 TRBV7-9 ASSGPRMREGLEQY
TRBD2 TRBJ2-7 TRBV7-9 ASSSRSGRAFREQY
- TRBJ1-1 TRBV19 ASWEGTEAF
TRBD2 TRBJ2-5 TRBV9 ASSEEGAGGPETQN
- TRBJ1-1 TRBV4-1 ASSQVGFGNTEAF